These 15 T cell receptor beta chains were sequenced from one sample in a study of T cell changes during pregnancy in multiple sclerosis. Data came from immunoSEQ multiplex PCR; TCRdb stores just in-frame clones and leaves some out. The profile shows fewer than 65,000 clones, 93% of them singletons. The specimen was peripheral blood, collected in the second trimester of pregnancy. The source of these receptors is a female donor with multiple sclerosis, enrolled in a pregnancy study.

The CDR3 DNA reads as TGTGCCACCTCCAACTCAGATACGCAGTATTTT. It codes for CATSNSDTQYF. The J gene is TRBJ2-3, the V gene TRBV7-9; D call uncertain. The CDR3 has 11 residues. V shed 10 bases and J shed 4 bases, with 9 bases lying between them. CDR1 is SEHNR and CDR2 is FQNEAQ in the germline V gene (reference sequence).

This sequence joins TRBV6-1 and TRBJ2-7; 8 bases match TRBD2. The CDR3 covers 13 residues. V dropped 6 bases and J dropped 5; count of bases not matched to a gene: 6. The germline V gene encodes CDR1 MNHNS and CDR2 SASEGT. As DNA, the CDR3 is TGTGCCAGCAGACAACGGGAGGGCCACGAGCAGTACTTC. Amino acid sequence: CASRQREGHEQYF.

The rearrangement joins TRBV18 to TRBJ1-1, with D perhaps TRBD1 (5 bases). Trimming removed 1 base from V and 4 bases from J, with 16 bases in between. This CDR3 spans 16 amino acids. Per the germline V gene, CDR1 is KGHSH and CDR2 is LQKENI. CDR3 loop: CASSPRAVTGITEAFF. The CDR3 coding sequence is TGTGCCAGCTCACCACGTGCGGTAACAGGCATCACTGAAGCTTTCTTT.

The chain combines TRBV15 with TRBJ2-3; 11 bases are shared with TRBD2. The CDR3 is made up of 15 amino acids. Germline assignment: CDR1 LNHNV and CDR2 YYDKDF (reference sequence). V shed 6 bases, J shed 3 bases, and the junction held 5 bases outside the gene matches. The CDR3 nucleotides are TGTGCCACCAGTGTGACTAGCGGGACTACAGATACGCAGTATTTT. Protein sequence: CATSVTSGTTDTQYF. The full variable domain, in which reference TRBV15 and TRBJ2-3 provide the parts outside the CDR3, is DAMVIQNPRYQVTQFGKPVTLSCSQTLNHNVMYWYQQKSSQAPKLLFHYYDKDFNNEADTPDNFQSRRPNTSFCFLDIRSPGLGDTAMYLCATSVTSGTTDTQYFGPGTRLTVL.

The V gene is TRBV28, the J gene TRBJ1-4; D possibly corresponds to TRBD1 (5 bases). CDR3 size: 14 residues. With 3 bases removed from V and 3 bases from J, the gap between germline ends came to 8 bases. Per germline, CDR1 MDHEN and CDR2 SYDVKM. The DNA of the CDR3 is TGTGCCAGCAGTTTCAGGGCCCCTAATGAAAAACTGTTTTTT. Amino acids: CASSFRAPNEKLFF.

The chain has TRBV11-2 and TRBJ1-3; 7 bases are shared with TRBD1. The CDR3 is 16 amino acids. CDR1 is SGHAT and CDR2 is FQNNGV in the germline V gene. The V gene end was trimmed by 3 bases and the J gene end by 4 bases; junction bases not matched to a gene: 9. The CDR3, as DNA: TGTGCCAGCAGCTTGAGGGACAGATCTGCCGGAAACACCATATATTTT. Protein: CASSLRDRSAGNTIYF.

CDR3 in DNA: TGTGCCAGCACTTCCCTGGGGAGCGGCTACACAGATACGCAGTATTTT. Translated, it gives CASTSLGSGYTDTQYF. The rearrangement uses TRBV5-4 and TRBJ2-3, with D maybe TRBD2 (5 bases). The V end lost 6 bases, the J end lost 2 bases, and 19 bases lay between the germline ends. There are 16 residues in the CDR3. Looked up from germline, CDR1 is SGHNT and CDR2 is YYREEE (reference sequence). Complete variable domain (other parts from reference TRBV5-4 and TRBJ2-3): ETGVTQSPTHLIKTRGQQVTLRCSSQSGHNTVSWYQQALGQGPQFIFQYYREEENGRGNFPPRFSGLQFPNYSSELNVNALELDDSALYLCASTSLGSGYTDTQYFGPGTRLTVL.

The chain joins TRBV5-1 to TRBJ1-1; 8 bases are a match to TRBD1. This CDR3 region has 14 residues. Germline lookup yields CDR1 SGHRS and CDR2 YFSETQ. J lost 1 base, V lost 9 bases, and 8 bases had no gene match. The CDR3 coding sequence is TGCGCCACCCGACAGGGGCCGGGGAACACTGAAGCTTTCTTT. This sequence encodes CATRQGPGNTEAFF. The complete variable domain, with remaining parts taken from reference TRBV5-1 and TRBJ1-1, reads KAGVTQTPRYLIKTRGQQVTLSCSPISGHRSVSWYQQTPGQGLQFLFEYFSETQRNKGNFPGRFSGRQFSNSRSEMNVSTLELGDSALYLCATRQGPGNTEAFFGQGTRLTVV.

The rearrangement links TRBV27 to TRBJ2-2; a weak D match, TRBD2 (6 bases). CDR1 and CDR2 from the germline V gene are MNHEY and SMNVEV (reference sequence). The V gene lost 0 bases and the J gene lost 8 bases, with 13 bases spanning the gap. The CDR3 loop spans 15 amino acids. The CDR3 loop is CASSLSAPGRGELFF. CDR3 DNA sequence: TGTGCCAGCAGTTTATCGGCCCCAGGGAGGGGGGAGCTGTTTTTT.

The gene calls are TRBV5-1 and TRBJ2-1, with 12 bases matching TRBD2. The germline V gene has CDR1 SGHRS and CDR2 YFSETQ. The CDR3 has 15 amino acids. The V segment lost 4 bases and the J segment 7 bases; nucleotides outside the gene matches: 6. The CDR3 loop is CASSLTSGRVNEQFF. The CDR3 DNA reads as TGCGCCAGCAGCCTGACTAGCGGGAGAGTTAATGAGCAGTTCTTC. Full variable domain (missing parts from reference TRBV5-1 and TRBJ2-1): KAGVTQTPRYLIKTRGQQVTLSCSPISGHRSVSWYQQTPGQGLQFLFEYFSETQRNKGNFPGRFSGRQFSNSRSEMNVSTLELGDSALYLCASSLTSGRVNEQFFGPGTRLTVL.

The chain couples TRBV7-8 to TRBJ1-2, with 8 bases aligning to TRBD1. Germline trimming cut 2 bases from V and 6 bases from J; bases unmatched to any gene: 5. This CDR3 is 14 amino acids long. Germline loops: CDR1 SGHVS, CDR2 FQNEAQ. The CDR3 DNA sequence: TGTGCCAGCAGCTTAATCCAGGGGGCAAATGGCTACACCTTC. Protein sequence: CASSLIQGANGYTF.

The chain joins TRBV6-1 to TRBJ2-7, with 10 bases that match TRBD2. The CDR3 sequence is 14 residues long. Germline V gene data show CDR1 as MNHNS and CDR2 as SASEGT. J lost 3 bases, V lost 5 bases, and 4 bases had no gene match. DNA of the CDR3: TGTGCCAGCAGTCAGCGGGAGGGCGGCTACGAGCAGTACTTC. This sequence encodes CASSQREGGYEQYF.

The chain uses TRBV7-2 and TRBJ2-1, with 12 positions matching TRBD2. V lost 5 bases, J lost 6 bases, and 11 bases stayed unmatched. The CDR3 loop spans 17 amino acids. Germline V lookup: CDR1 SGHTA, CDR2 FQGNSA. CDR3 nucleotide sequence: TGTGCCAGCAGCCTTTCCGCCGGGACTAGCGGGTCCAATGAGCAGTTCTTC. Protein product: CASSLSAGTSGSNEQFF.

This clone was recorded only once. V is TRBV19 and J is TRBJ2-5, with TRBD1 identical over 8 bases. With 3 bases clipped from V and 1 base from J, the junction kept 7 bases outside the gene matches. Looked up from germline, CDR1 is LNHDA and CDR2 is SQIVND (reference sequence). There are 16 residues in the CDR3. The CDR3 here is CASSIVDRGPQETQYF. CDR3 in DNA: TGTGCCAGTAGTATCGTCGACAGGGGCCCCCAAGAGACCCAGTACTTC.

The chain is built from TRBV19 and TRBJ1-1, with D maybe TRBD1 (6 bases). This CDR3 comprises 13 residues. From germline, CDR1 is LNHDA and CDR2 SQIVND (reference sequence). Trimming cost V 9 bases and J 1 base, with 12 bases left between them. The CDR3 bases are TGTGCCAGCAGGGACACTCGGAACACTGAAGCTTTCTTT. Protein: CASRDTRNTEAFF.